Listed here are 21 T cell receptor beta chains from one sample, sequenced in a study of shared clonotypes between healthy human individuals. Assay used: immunoSEQ multiplex PCR; TCRdb lists only in-frame clones, some missing. The data contain around 530,000 clones, around 80% of them singletons. The specimen was PBMCs. These receptors were collected from a woman between 35 and 50 years old in good health. Some clones in this sample may be carry-over from other donors' samples.

This clone has only a few counts. V usage is TRBV5-1 and J usage is TRBJ1-2, with 9 bases identical to TRBD1. The germline CDR1 and CDR2 sequences are SGHRS and YFSETQ. Trimming cost V 3 bases and J 5 bases; bases outside gene matches: 8. The CDR3 covers 15 residues. The CDR3 region is CASSSGGTGRYGYTF. In nucleotides, the CDR3 is TGCGCCAGCAGCTCGGGCGGGACAGGGAGGTATGGCTACACCTTC.

The chain has TRBV2 and TRBJ1-2, with D possibly TRBD1 on 5 matching bases. Germline V gene lookup returns CDR1 SNHLY and CDR2 FYNNEI. V was cut by 4 bases and J by 7 bases, with 13 bases left in between. The CDR3 sequence is 13 residues long. The CDR3 spells CASSGAREGGYTF. The CDR3 DNA reads as TGTGCCAGCAGTGGGGCCAGGGAGGGTGGCTACACCTTC.

The V gene is TRBV11-3, the J gene TRBJ2-1; 9 nucleotides align to TRBD2. Germline CDR1 is SGHNT and CDR2 is YENEEA. The CDR3 extends over 19 amino acids. V lost 2 bases, J lost 4 bases, and 15 bases stayed unmatched. In DNA form, the CDR3 reads TGTGCCAGCAGCTTAACGGTAGCGGGAGCTCAAGTAGGATACAATGAGCAGTTCTTC. Encoded protein: CASSLTVAGAQVGYNEQFF.

The J gene is TRBJ2-2, the V gene TRBV6-1; TRBD2 matches at 9 bases. Losses at the gene ends were 2 bases for V and 7 bases for J; bases not matched to a gene: 5. The CDR3 is made up of 15 amino acids. Germline values: CDR1 MNHNS, CDR2 SASEGT. CDR3 in amino acids: CASSERREGLGELFF. The CDR3 DNA sequence: TGTGCCAGCAGTGAACGGCGGGAGGGCCTCGGGGAGCTGTTTTTT.

With regard to this clone: The junction departs from the called germline gene at one end, perhaps through a read error. The gene calls are TRBV7-7 and TRBJ2-3; 8 bases are a match to TRBD2. This CDR3 contains 14 residues. Germline values: CDR1 SSHAT, CDR2 FNYEAQ (reference sequence). In nucleotides, the CDR3 is TGTGCTAGCAGCCCAGCGGGGGCGGCAAATACGCAGTATTTT. It is translated as CASSPAGAANTQYF. The whole variable domain, remainder taken from reference TRBV7-7 and TRBJ2-3, is GAGVSQSPRYKVTKRGQDVTLRCDPISSHATLYWYQQALGQGPEFLTYFNYEAQPDKSGLPSDRFSAERPEGSISTLTIQRTEQRDSAMYRCASSPAGAANTQYFGPGTRLTVL.

This chain connects TRBV6-5 to TRBJ1-2; no reliable D call. The CDR3 contains 12 residues. The germline V gene has CDR1 MNHEY and CDR2 SVGAGI. V gave up 2 bases and J gave up 8 bases, with 9 bases separating them. Written as DNA, the CDR3 is TGTGCCAGCAGTTACGGGAACCGGGGCTACACCTTC. It translates to CASSYGNRGYTF.

The CDR3 DNA follows: TGCGCCAGCAGCTTGGGCCAGGGGGCTGAAAAACTGTTTTTT. Translated, it gives CASSLGQGAEKLFF. The chain recombines TRBV5-1 with TRBJ1-4; 8 nucleotides align to TRBD1. This CDR3 region has 14 residues. Trimming at V came to 0 bases and at J to 7 bases, leaving 2 bases not matched to a gene. CDR1 is SGHRS, CDR2 YFSETQ, per germline.

This chain connects TRBV30 to TRBJ2-7; TRBD2 matches at 11 bases. V dropped 4 bases and J dropped 2; count of bases not matched to a gene: 4. Per the germline V gene, CDR1 is GTSNPN and CDR2 is SVGIG (reference sequence). The CDR3 is 14 residues long. The CDR3 sequence is CAWTGTSGPYEQYF. The CDR3 coding sequence is TGTGCCTGGACCGGGACTAGCGGTCCCTACGAGCAGTACTTC. Filled out from reference TRBV30 and TRBJ2-7, the complete variable domain reads SQTIHQWPATLVQPVGSPLSLECTVEGTSNPNLYWYRQAAGRGLQLLFYSVGIGQISSEVPQNLSASRPQDRQFILSSKKLLLSDSGFYLCAWTGTSGPYEQYFGPGTRLTVT.

Remarks on this clone: Other DNA sequences in this sample translate to the same CDR3. This chain joins TRBV6-4 and TRBJ2-1; TRBD2 matches at 8 bases. Germline V gene data show CDR1 as MRHNA and CDR2 as SNTAGT. CDR3 length equals 14 residues. V shed 3 bases and J 6 bases; nucleotides not matched to a gene: 4. CDR3 protein: CASSEGSGSNEQFF. The CDR3 nucleotides are TGTGCCAGCAGTGAGGGGAGCGGGAGCAATGAGCAGTTCTTC.

This clone was found a few times. The chain joins TRBV5-8 to TRBJ1-5; D perhaps matches TRBD1 (5 bases). Germline values: CDR1 SGHTS, CDR2 YDEGEE. The CDR3 is made up of 17 amino acids. V was clipped by 0 bases and J by 0 bases, with 13 bases between them. CDR3 bases: TGTGCCAGCAGCTTGGACAGGATGCTATATAGCAATCAGCCCCAGCATTTT. Its translation: CASSLDRMLYSNQPQHF.

The rearrangement links TRBV28 to TRBJ2-7; a possible D gene is TRBD1 (6 bases). Deletions cut 6 bases from V and 2 bases from J, with 8 bases between. The CDR3 runs 12 residues. Germline loops: CDR1 MDHEN, CDR2 SYDVKM. The CDR3 DNA is TGTGCCAGCAGCCACAGGGCCTACGAGCAGTACTTC. Protein product: CASSHRAYEQYF.

This chain uses TRBV7-8 with TRBJ2-2; possibly TRBD2 for D (6 bases). The V gene lost 5 bases and the J gene lost 7 bases, with 8 bases spanning the gap. The germline V gene has CDR1 SGHVS and CDR2 FQNEAQ. The CDR3 contains 12 residues. The CDR3 nucleotides are TGTGCCAGCAGCCTTAGCGGCGGGGAGCTGTTTTTT. Translated, it gives CASSLSGGELFF. The full variable domain, its missing parts supplied by reference TRBV7-8 and TRBJ2-2, is GAGVSQSPRYKVAKRGQDVALRCDPISGHVSLFWYQQALGQGPEFLTYFQNEAQLDKSGLPSDRFFAERPEGSVSTLKIQRTQQEDSAVYLCASSLSGGELFFGEGSRLTVL.

This chain connects TRBV2 to TRBJ2-1; 14 nucleotides match TRBD2. There are 12 residues in the CDR3. Trimming cost V 5 bases and J 15 bases; bases outside gene matches: 3. Per germline, CDR1 SNHLY and CDR2 FYNNEI. CDR3 DNA sequence: TGTGCCAGCAGTCCGACTAGCGGGAGGGCGTTCTTC. Translation gives CASSPTSGRAFF.

The table lists this clone with a count of one. The chain carries TRBV11-2 and TRBJ1-3, with TRBD1 matching 7 bases. V trimming: 6 bases; J trimming: 2 bases; junction bases outside the gene matches: 7. This CDR3 contains 15 residues. Germline V CDR1 and CDR2: SGHAT, FQNNGV. The CDR3 loop reads CASSSNRGTGNTIYF. The CDR3 nucleotides are TGTGCCAGCAGTTCCAACAGGGGAACTGGAAACACCATATATTTT.

The chain links TRBV5-1 to TRBJ2-3; the D gene could be TRBD1 or TRBD2 (5 bases each). The length of the CDR3 is 14 residues. The ends were cut back, 3 bases at V and 4 bases at J, with 12 bases in the middle. Germline assignment: CDR1 SGHRS and CDR2 YFSETQ. CDR3 amino acids: CASSSGTLADTQYF. Written as DNA, the CDR3 is TGCGCCAGCAGCTCCGGGACGCTAGCAGATACGCAGTATTTT. The whole variable domain, filled in from reference TRBV5-1 and TRBJ2-3, reads KAGVTQTPRYLIKTRGQQVTLSCSPISGHRSVSWYQQTPGQGLQFLFEYFSETQRNKGNFPGRFSGRQFSNSRSEMNVSTLELGDSALYLCASSSGTLADTQYFGPGTRLTVL.

The chain employs TRBV7-2 and TRBJ2-3, with 8 bases that match TRBD1. Germline loops: CDR1 SGHTA, CDR2 FQGNSA. V was clipped by 3 bases and J by 1 base; unmatched bases: 0. This CDR3 region has 14 residues. In DNA form, the CDR3 reads TGTGCCAGCAGCTTGACAGGGGGCACAGATACGCAGTATTTT. Its protein product is CASSLTGGTDTQYF.

The rearrangement links TRBV9 to TRBJ2-1, with 10 bases fitting TRBD2. Germline loops: CDR1 SGDLS, CDR2 YYNGEE. After removal of 0 bases from V and 2 bases from J, the junction contained 2 bases not matched to a gene. CDR3 length equals 16 residues. The CDR3 DNA reads as TGTGCCAGCAGCGTAGAACTAGCGGGGCCCTACAATGAGCAGTTCTTC. Translating it yields CASSVELAGPYNEQFF.

This clone was counted only a few times. At one boundary the junction diverges from the germline segment, which might be a read error. This chain joins TRBV29-1 and TRBJ1-2, with a possible D match to TRBD1 (6 bases). The CDR3 spans 12 residues. Germline CDR1 SQVTM, CDR2 ANQGSEA. This CDR3 reads CSVENTGLSYDF. As DNA, the CDR3 is TGCAGCGTTGAAAACACAGGGCTCTCGTATGACTTC.

The table lists this clone with a count of one. The final CDR3 position lacks the conserved phenylalanine or tryptophan, pointing to a likely read error. The chain combines TRBV18 with TRBJ1-1; TRBD1 agrees at 7 bases. Unmatched junction bases numbered 3, after V lost 2 bases and J lost 0 bases. The germline V gene has CDR1 KGHSH and CDR2 LQKENI. The CDR3 covers 15 residues. CDR3 bases: TGTGCCAGCTCACCAGTGACAGGGCTGAACACTGAAGCTTTCTCT. The encoded protein is CASSPVTGLNTEAFS.

The chain is built from TRBV7-9 and TRBJ2-1; D unresolved. V was clipped by 5 bases and J by 8 bases, with 13 bases between them. CDR1 and CDR2 (germline): SEHNR, FQNEAQ (reference sequence). The CDR3 is 13 residues long. CDR3 DNA: TGTGCCAGCAGCCCGAGTGCTCTTGATGAGCAGTTCTTC. Translating gives CASSPSALDEQFF.

The chain combines TRBV2 with TRBJ2-2; D tentatively fits TRBD1 or TRBD2 (5 bases each). Per germline, CDR1 SNHLY and CDR2 FYNNEI. The CDR3 has 13 amino acids. The ends were cut back, 4 bases at V and 7 bases at J, with 10 bases in the middle. The CDR3 loop is CASSGGAGGELFF. The CDR3 nucleotides are TGTGCCAGCAGTGGAGGGGCGGGCGGGGAGCTGTTTTTT.